A single sample gave rise to the 16 T cell receptor beta chains below, sequenced in a study of shared T cell receptors in the human thymus (dated by TCRdb to the early 2020s). Library preparation was by the immunoSEQ multiplex PCR assay. TCRdb provides this immuneACCESS table in a form limited to in-frame rearrangements. Some clones are lacking; in checked studies, under half of them reflect an unresolved V gene, and why the rest are absent is not known. The sample profile shows a few hundred thousand clones; approximately 95% of them were found once. Jointly, the top ten make up 0.015% to 0.025% of the sample. The sample was thymocytes. The source of these receptors is a human donor.

The V call is TRBV18, the J call TRBJ2-7; TRBD2 matches 14 bases. V lost 3 bases, J lost 7 bases, and 5 bases stayed unmatched. CDR3 length equals 15 residues. CDR1 KGHSH and CDR2 LQKENI come from the germline V gene. The DNA of the CDR3 is TGTGCCAGCTCACCGACTAGCGGGAGGGCGCAAGAGCAGTACTTC. Encoded protein: CASSPTSGRAQEQYF.

The chain employs TRBV7-6 and TRBJ2-7; TRBD2 matches at 13 bases. This CDR3 spans 15 amino acids. The junction had 4 bases not matched to a gene; V was cut back by 5 bases and J by 3 bases. The germline CDR1 and CDR2 sequences are SGHVS and FNYEAQ. The CDR3 region is CASSRTSGRFYEQYF. The CDR3 DNA sequence: TGTGCCAGCAGCCGGACTAGCGGGAGATTCTACGAGCAGTACTTC.

This chain joins TRBV5-4 and TRBJ2-3; no firm D call. The CDR3 has 15 amino acids. The germline gives CDR1 SGHNT, CDR2 YYREEE (reference sequence). V dropped 0 bases and J dropped 0 bases, with 8 bases sitting between them. The CDR3, as DNA: TGTGCCAGCAGCTTGGGCGGAGCTAGCACAGATACGCAGTATTTT. This encodes CASSLGGASTDTQYF.

This clone was detected only once. The chain is built from TRBV4-1 and TRBJ2-1; 11 bases line up with TRBD2. The length of the CDR3 is 15 residues. V shed 5 bases and J 6 bases; nucleotides not matched to a gene: 6. Germline V lookup: CDR1 MGHRA, CDR2 YSYEKL. DNA of the CDR3: TGCGCCAGCAGCGCGACTAGCGGGATCCCCAATGAGCAGTTCTTC. Protein: CASSATSGIPNEQFF.

The rearrangement links TRBV29-1 to TRBJ2-4; D possibly corresponds to TRBD2 (6 bases). This CDR3 has 12 amino acids. The V and J ends lost 5 bases and 8 bases respectively, with 13 bases between them. Germline loops: CDR1 SQVTM, CDR2 ANQGSEA. In DNA form, the CDR3 reads TGCAGCGTTCGTCTAGCGCTAGACATTCAGTACTTC. This translates into CSVRLALDIQYF.

The rearrangement uses TRBV28 and TRBJ2-7, with D uncertain. Germline CDR1 is MDHEN and CDR2 is SYDVKM. This CDR3 has 12 residues. V lost 2 bases and J 9 bases, leaving 11 bases between the germline ends. The CDR3 nucleotides are TGTGCCAGCAGTTTAGGTCTCGGTGGGCAGTACTTC. Protein sequence: CASSLGLGGQYF.

DNA of the CDR3: TGCGCCAGCAGCCAACTAGGACCCCTGAGGGGAGGCTACACCTTC. It translates to CASSQLGPLRGGYTF. The chain is built from TRBV4-1 and TRBJ1-2; tentatively, D is TRBD1 (5 bases). The CDR3 sequence is 15 residues long. Trimming stripped 2 bases from V and 8 bases from J, with 18 bases between. Germline loops: CDR1 MGHRA, CDR2 YSYEKL.

The gene calls are TRBV4-3 and TRBJ2-7; weak D call: TRBD2 (5 bases). The V end was cut by 8 bases, the J end by 0 bases, with 11 bases between. Per germline, CDR1 LGHNA and CDR2 YSLEER. There are 13 residues in the CDR3. The DNA for the CDR3 is TGCGCCAGCGCCCCGACTACCTCCTACGAGCAGTACTTC. Its protein product is CASAPTTSYEQYF.

The chain has TRBV6-5 and TRBJ2-5, with a weak D call TRBD1 (5 bases). CDR1 and CDR2 (germline): MNHEY, SVGAGI. V was shortened by 2 bases and J by 5 bases, with 18 bases between the two germline ends. This CDR3 contains 16 residues. The CDR3 nucleotides are TGTGCCAGCAGTTACCTCGGACACCCAAGGGATGAGACCCAGTACTTC. Encoded protein: CASSYLGHPRDETQYF.

The rearrangement joins TRBV7-3 to TRBJ2-7; a possible D gene is TRBD2 (6 bases). The germline V and J ends were trimmed by 4 bases and 2 bases, with 15 bases remaining between them. Germline CDR1 is SGHTA and CDR2 is FQGTGA. This CDR3 has 15 residues. CDR3 nucleotides: TGTGCCAGCAGCTCTAGGGGCGGGGTTGCCTACGAGCAGTACTTC. Its translation: CASSSRGGVAYEQYF.

V is TRBV4-2 and J is TRBJ2-7, with TRBD1 matching over 8 bases. The CDR3 sequence is 18 residues long. CDR1 and CDR2 (germline): LGHNA, YNFKEQ. V trimming: 1 base; J trimming: 0 bases; junction bases outside the gene matches: 11. DNA for the CDR3: TGTGCCAGCAGCCAAGTCCCGGGACAGGAGCCGGGCTCCTACGAGCAGTACTTC. This gives the protein CASSQVPGQEPGSYEQYF.

The chain is built from TRBV10-1 and TRBJ2-3; tentatively, D is TRBD2 (6 bases). V was clipped by 8 bases and J by 4 bases, with 19 bases between them. The CDR3 sequence is 15 residues long. Germline CDR1 and CDR2: WNHNN and SYGVQD (reference sequence). Here the CDR3 DNA reads TGCGCCAGCTCGGGACTTTACGGTACCCCAGATACGCAGTATTTT. It yields the protein CASSGLYGTPDTQYF.

The gene calls are TRBV5-1 and TRBJ1-1; 7 bases agree with TRBD1. The CDR3 totals 15 residues. Germline-derived CDR1 and CDR2 are SGHRS and YFSETQ. V gave up 3 bases and J gave up 0 bases; unmatched junction bases: 5. CDR3 sequence: CASSSTTGLNTEAFF. DNA of the CDR3: TGCGCCAGCAGCTCAACGACAGGGCTGAACACTGAAGCTTTCTTT.

J is TRBJ1-2 and V is TRBV13; 10 bases map to TRBD1. Germline V gene data show CDR1 as PRHDT and CDR2 as FYEKMQ (reference sequence). The CDR3 consists of 16 residues. The V and J ends lost 4 bases and 6 bases, in that order; junction bases with no gene match: 11. The CDR3 nucleotides read TGTGCCAGCAGCTATTTGACAGGGGGCAGTTTGGATGGCTACACCTTC. Its protein product is CASSYLTGGSLDGYTF.

The rearrangement joins TRBV4-3 to TRBJ2-7; D is possibly TRBD2 (6 bases). This CDR3 comprises 17 residues. Germline CDR1 reads LGHNA; CDR2 reads YSLEER. With 0 bases removed from V and 5 bases from J, the gap between germline ends came to 20 bases. The CDR3 sequence is CASSQETPWGRLDEQYF. CDR3 in DNA: TGCGCCAGCAGCCAAGAAACCCCGTGGGGGAGGCTAGACGAGCAGTACTTC.

This clone was seen a few times. The V gene is TRBV28, the J gene TRBJ2-3, with D perhaps assigned TRBD1 or TRBD2 (5 bases each). The CDR3 consists of 15 residues. In germline, CDR1 is MDHEN, CDR2 SYDVKM. V shed 2 bases and J shed 0 bases, with 9 bases lying between them. Here the CDR3 DNA reads TGTGCCAGCAGTTTAGGGGACCCCAGCACAGATACGCAGTATTTT. Translation: CASSLGDPSTDTQYF.